This TCR beta chain comes out of a study of human T cells and chemical hapten exposure. Study background: Recorded diagnoses among the mostly female patients were alopecia areata, totalis or universalis.

Specified time point: patch test 1, 2 weeks after DPC sensitization. Stated treatment: therapeutic diphenylcyclopropenone sensitization with weekly scalp DPC. Alopecia patients between 18 and 70 years old and suitable for DPC were used as donors. TCRdb fed the RACE reads into MiXCR, producing one record per CDR3 protein. The sample holds some 340,000 distinct CDR3 sequences; approximately 6.9% are singletons and the top ten take roughly 8%. This clonotype came up many times. V gave up 4 bases and J gave up 1 base, with 11 bases separating them. CDR3 length: 14 residues. CDR1 LGHDT and CDR2 YNNKEL come from the germline V gene (reference sequence).

This TCR was recovered from a woman aged 18-30 years with alopecia areata. Some clones in this sample may be carry-over from other donors' samples. V usage is TRBV3-1 and J usage is TRBJ2-7; a weak D match, TRBD2 (6 bases). The specimen comprised whole blood, sampled in connection with sensitization to the hapten diphenylcyclopropenone (DPC). CDR3: CASSPVGGSYEQYF. DNA for the CDR3: TGTGCCAGCAGCCCGGTTGGGGGGTCCTACGAGCAGTACTTC.